A selection of T cell receptor beta chains follows, all from one sample in a study of CD8 T cells in ankylosing spondylitis. TCRdb called the 5' RACE reads again in MiXCR, with one record for every CDR3 protein. The data contain nearly 250,000 distinct CDR3 sequences, 30% to 40% of them singletons. Material for sequencing was blood, either unsorted or a sorted T cell fraction (not recorded which). The receptors here all came from a male donor with ankylosing spondylitis or in good health (not recorded which). Each CDR3 is given with its conserved first and last residue. Size tells how often a clone was seen (once, few, many) or the class of an expanded clone, and some rows leave it out.

CDR3aa: CGTMTGHYGYTF
abundance: few
v_gene: TRBV20-1
j_gene: TRBJ1-2

CDR3aa: CASSARTGEEFGEAFF
abundance: .
v_gene: TRBV5-1
j_gene: TRBJ1-1

CDR3aa: CASSESIEQFF
abundance: few
v_gene: TRBV10-2
j_gene: TRBJ2-1

CDR3aa: CSARDWADEQETQYF
abundance: few
v_gene: TRBV20-1
j_gene: TRBJ2-5

CDR3aa: CASSLISPRLVTEQYF
abundance: .
v_gene: TRBV7-2
j_gene: TRBJ2-7

CDR3aa: CASSSQTGTASTDTQYF
abundance: few
v_gene: TRBV12-3/TRBV12-4
j_gene: TRBJ2-3

CDR3aa: CSVLGQGAIGYTF
abundance: .
v_gene: TRBV29-1
j_gene: TRBJ1-2

CDR3aa: CASSQDHEDGYTF
abundance: .
v_gene: TRBV14
j_gene: TRBJ1-2

CDR3aa: CASRPGPSREQYF
abundance: few
v_gene: TRBV12-3/TRBV12-4
j_gene: TRBJ2-7

CDR3aa: CASSGGLAGPYNEQFF
abundance: .
v_gene: TRBV25-1
j_gene: TRBJ2-1

CDR3aa: CASSLWMGDRVQETQYF
abundance: .
v_gene: TRBV12-3/TRBV12-4
j_gene: TRBJ2-5